This T cell receptor (beta chain) appears in the sequencing data of a study of blood T cell repertoires in COVID-19. Study information: PBMCs, B-cell-depleted T cells, or T cells were the source of the cDNA or gDNA that made up the material.

Germline V CDR1 and CDR2: WNHNN, SYGVQD (reference sequence). This CDR3 spans 15 amino acids. V was cut by 8 bases and J by 0 bases, with 15 bases left in between. Original analysis: Amplifying reference gene primers gave estimates of nucleated cell counts. Data came from immunoSEQ multiplex PCR; TCRdb stores just in-frame clones and leaves some out. V and J calls and clone size are given by that table; D and trimming were obtained from the DNA. Of about 170,000 clones detected, more than 70% appear once; the ten largest clones hold around 3.6%. This TCR was sampled from a woman between 45 and 60 years old in a cohort exposed to, infected with or recovered from COVID-19 (not recorded which). The gene calls are TRBV10-1 and TRBJ2-3; the D gene is possibly TRBD2 (6 bases). The specimen was PBMCs or T cells enriched from blood (not recorded which). The CDR3 sequence: CASADYPTSTDTQYF. CDR3 in DNA: TGCGCCAGCGCGGACTATCCTACGAGCACAGATACGCAGTATTTT.